This entry describes one T cell receptor beta chain. This clonotype came up many times. Its antigen remains undetermined. Base qualities are not at hand, and no much larger clone is one base apart. This record belongs to a study of prognosis after radiotherapy for stage I lung cancer (dated by TCRdb to the early 2020s). Broadly, across the study: Over 15 stage I NSCLC patients were enrolled in Nanjing, China, between April 2018 and January 2019. Peripheral blood TCR beta repertoires were profiled in stage I NSCLC patients before and after stereotactic body radiotherapy, and the study then linked these repertoires to distant failure. Ages in the cohort of about a dozen men and about six women ranged from roughly 53 to 84 years, with a median of 74. About 14 patients presented with newly diagnosed primary stage I lung tumors, and about 5 carried oligometastatic NSCLC following surgical resection of the primary tumor. All patients were considered medically inoperable, owing to comorbidities in 11 to 12 and refusal of surgery in several. Concurrent therapy was not administered to any patient alongside SBRT. Image-guided IMRT or VMAT was used to deliver SBRT in 3 to 5 fractions at a biologically effective dose of at least 100 Gy. The study took one blood sample before SBRT and one after SBRT from each of roughly 19 patients and sequenced all 40 or so samples. Distant metastases were developed by four of the 19 patients after SBRT, at a median of 7 months, whereas no significant progression was observed in the other 15 patients. More than ten patients had adenocarcinoma and several had squamous cell carcinoma as the tumor histology.

The paper as a whole reports these results and caveats: The study was limited by the small cohort and short follow-up, and independent validation of the study findings is required. A decrease in unique TCR clone counts was observed after SBRT (median around 9,800 before versus some 6,900 after; Wilcoxon paired P=0.011). No adjustment for multiple comparisons was applied to any of the reported P values. Differences by metastasis status were reportedly seen in TRBV and TRBJ usage frequencies, involving two V genes at baseline and, after SBRT, roughly nine V genes and two J genes. Post-SBRT Shannon entropy and its change from baseline were lower in patients who developed distant metastases; baseline Shannon entropy was not associated with metastases. Tumor specificity of expanded TCR clones was not determined.

Two rounds of multiplex PCR on genomic DNA were used to amplify the TCR beta CDR3 region. In the first PCR round, primers specific to each TRBV and TRBJ gene were used, and the primer sequences were filed in Chinese patent CN105087789A. The second PCR round used universal primers. The Roche High Pure PCR Template Preparation Kit was used to extract genomic DNA from the frozen PBMCs. The libraries underwent paired-end sequencing with 151 bp reads on an Illumina HiSeq 3000. In the original analysis: CutAdapt was used to discard raw reads that did not contain the multiplex PCR primer sequences. PEAR was used to merge high-quality paired reads into contigs. By aligning each contig to reference sequences, MiXCR assigned the TRB V, D and J gene segments to that contig. To remove sequencing errors, CDR3 sequences were clustered according to base quality and sequence similarity. Diversity was measured as Shannon entropy normalized by the natural log of productive TCR sequence number. To get clonality, Shannon entropy was divided by the natural log of the number of unique clonotypes, and that result was subtracted from one. Progression-free survival cut-offs for repertoire metrics were chosen using the Youden index of ROC curves, with analyses run in R 3.5.3. The public reads were quality trimmed at Q25 with fastp and then assembled into clones with MiXCR by TCRdb, keeping productive beta chains. Every distinct CDR3 protein forms one entry, paired with its most common genes and DNA. These V and J calls originate from TCRdb's pipeline instead of the authors' own analysis. This sample lists approximately 20,000 distinct CDR3 sequences; more than 40% were detected once. About a third of the sample rests with the top ten.

All patients had node-negative disease on CT and PET/CT, and none had a history of other malignancies or had previously received chemotherapy or radiotherapy. At each of the two time points, 5 to 6 milliliters of peripheral venous blood were collected into EDTA tubes. Ficoll-Paque Plus density-gradient centrifugation was used to isolate PBMCs. Right after collection, samples were placed at -80 degrees C and kept there until analysis. CDR3 length: 11 amino acids, cysteine to phenylalanine. The entry retains the CDR3 DNA only, 33 bases that are in frame from base 1. Germline trimming: 4 bases from V, 9 bases from J; junction bases outside gene matches: 3. CDR1 and CDR2 are read off the germline V gene as SQVTM and ANQGSEA.

The clonotype was recovered from a donor aged 50 or older with non-small cell lung cancer. This specimen was PBMCs, taken before or after stereotactic body radiation therapy (not recorded which). This chain joins TRBV29-1 to TRBJ2-1, and TRBD2 aligns with 7 junction nucleotides. The CDR3 corresponds to CSVAREGEQFF. The DNA reads TGCAGCGTTGCCAGGGAGGGTGAGCAGTTCTTC.